Listed below are T cell receptor beta chains from one sample, sequenced in a study of beta chain features in type 1 diabetes. The protocol was immunoSEQ multiplex PCR, while the TCRdb copy is restricted to in-frame clones and leaves out a portion. The sample carries a few hundred thousand clones, roughly 12% recorded once. Sample: naive CD4+ T cells from blood. Receptors were obtained from a woman aged 18 to 35 with type 1 diabetes. Both conserved end residues are part of each CDR3. D genes are given only for firm matches. Some rows have no size entry. The others give once, few or many, or a class for an expanded clone.

J: TRBJ1-2
length: 11
size: -
V: TRBV20-1
D: -
DNA: TGCAGTGTTTTCCCCTTTAATGGCTACACCTTC
CDR3: CSVFPFNGYTF

J: TRBJ2-7
length: 12
size: few
V: TRBV11-3
D: TRBD1
DNA: TGTGCCAGCAGCGCCGGGACAGCCGAGCAGTACTTC
CDR3: CASSAGTAEQYF

J: TRBJ1-1
length: 12
size: -
V: TRBV11-2
D: -
DNA: TGTGCCAGCAGCTCAAACAGGGCGTCGGCTTTCTTT
CDR3: CASSSNRASAFF

J: TRBJ2-2
length: 17
size: -
V: TRBV4-3
D: TRBD1
DNA: TGCGCCAGCAGCCAAGAAGGCGGGACAGGGGACACCGGGGAGCTGTTTTTT
CDR3: CASSQEGGTGDTGELFF

J: TRBJ2-1
length: 15
size: few
V: TRBV5-1
D: TRBD2
DNA: TGCGCCAGCAGCCCTGCGGGGGGCTCCTACAATGAGCAGTTCTTC
CDR3: CASSPAGGSYNEQFF

J: TRBJ2-6
length: 18
size: few
V: TRBV19
D: TRBD2
DNA: TGTGCCAGTAGTATAGGACTAGCGGGAGGCTTTGGGGCCAACGTCCTGACTTTC
CDR3: CASSIGLAGGFGANVLTF

J: TRBJ1-5
length: 13
size: -
V: TRBV27
D: -
DNA: TGTGCCAGCAGCCTCTACAGAAATCAGCCCCAGCATTTT
CDR3: CASSLYRNQPQHF

J: TRBJ2-1
length: 11
size: -
V: TRBV5-4
D: -
DNA: TGTGCCAGCAGCTTCCTCTATGAGCAGTTCTTC
CDR3: CASSFLYEQFF

J: TRBJ2-7
length: 11
size: -
V: TRBV30
D: -
DNA: TGTGCCTGGGGCCATAACTACGAGCAGTACTTC
CDR3: CAWGHNYEQYF

J: TRBJ2-2
length: 16
size: -
V: TRBV4-3
D: TRBD1
DNA: TGCGCCAGCAGCCGACTGAACCAGGGGGCAGGCGGGGAGCTGTTTTTT
CDR3: CASSRLNQGAGGELFF

J: TRBJ1-2
length: 11
size: -
V: TRBV29-1
D: TRBD1
DNA: TGCAGCGTTTGGGACAGCGATGGCTACACCTTC
CDR3: CSVWDSDGYTF

J: TRBJ2-5
length: 12
size: -
V: TRBV30
D: -
DNA: TGTGCCTGGAGTTTCGTCCAAGAGACCCAGTACTTC
CDR3: CAWSFVQETQYF

J: TRBJ2-7
length: 12
size: few
V: TRBV30
D: -
DNA: TGTGCCTGGAGTCCCCCTCTCTACGAGCAGTACTTC
CDR3: CAWSPPLYEQYF

J: TRBJ2-5
length: 15
size: -
V: TRBV5-6
D: TRBD2
DNA: TGTGCCAGCAGCTTAGGCGGGAGGGCCTCCGAGACCCAGTACTTC
CDR3: CASSLGGRASETQYF

J: TRBJ1-5
length: 15
size: -
V: TRBV11-2
D: -
DNA: TGTGCCAGCAGCCACTCAAGGAGGGTTGGACAGCCCCAGCATTTT
CDR3: CASSHSRRVGQPQHF

J: TRBJ1-2
length: 15
size: -
V: TRBV5-1
D: TRBD1
DNA: TGCGCCAGCAGCCCCGGACAGGCTACTAACTATGGCTACACCTTC
CDR3: CASSPGQATNYGYTF

J: TRBJ1-1
length: 12
size: few
V: TRBV30
D: -
DNA: TGTGCCTGGAGCCTAGGGGTAACTGAAGCTTTCTTT
CDR3: CAWSLGVTEAFF

J: TRBJ1-5
length: 13
size: -
V: TRBV9
D: -
DNA: TGTGCCAGCAGCCCCCGGGGCAATCAGCCCCAGCATTTT
CDR3: CASSPRGNQPQHF

J: TRBJ2-7
length: 15
size: -
V: TRBV5-1
D: -
DNA: TGCGCCAGCCGACGGAGTGATTCGGGTGCATACGAGCAGTACTTC
CDR3: CASRRSDSGAYEQYF

J: TRBJ2-7
length: 14
size: -
V: TRBV5-1
D: TRBD2
DNA: TGCGCCAGCAGCCCAGGCCGGGAGGGCGGCGAGCAGTACTTC
CDR3: CASSPGREGGEQYF

J: TRBJ2-7
length: 16
size: few
V: TRBV25-1
D: TRBD1
DNA: TGTGCCAGCAGTGAACCCGGGACAGGGAGTCTCCACGAGCAGTACTTC
CDR3: CASSEPGTGSLHEQYF

J: TRBJ1-2
length: 13
size: few
V: TRBV2
D: -
DNA: TGTGCCAGCAGTGGAGAAGCTAACTATGGCTACACCTTC
CDR3: CASSGEANYGYTF

J: TRBJ2-7
length: 14
size: few
V: TRBV30
D: -
DNA: TGTGCCTGGAGTGTACGATGGACAGTATACGAGCAGTACTTC
CDR3: CAWSVRWTVYEQYF